This T cell receptor beta chain comes out of a study of T-cell memory formation after mild COVID-19 (dated by TCRdb to about 2021). Regarding the study in general: TCR sequence clusters from the two donors were largely donor specific. In two donors, T-cell clones that expanded and contracted after mild COVID-19 were followed by sequencing TCRalpha and TCRbeta repertoires longitudinally. The cohort was made up of two young adult volunteers, one female and one male, who were previously healthy.

In the case of this clonotype: Its antigen is still unknown. No base qualities exist here, and no much larger clone lies one base off it.

PBMCs were isolated by Ficoll-Paque density gradient centrifugation. Beyond this particular receptor, the publication reports: Only a couple of mild cases were covered by the study, and larger cohorts that include severe cases with pre-infection samples were considered necessary. The second-wave clones that peaked on day 37 were not confirmed to be SARS-CoV-2 specific. Contracting CD4+ clones appeared mostly in the CM and EM memory subsets, whereas CD8+ clones were enriched in EMRA. Some responding clones were detected in pre-infection memory, suggesting pre-existing cross-reactive memory T cells joined the SARS-CoV-2 response. From day 15 to 85, contracting clones showed balanced CD4/CD8 phenotypes, whereas a second wave of clones that expanded from day 15 to 37 leaned towards CD4+.

The sequencer listed for this sample is Illumina NovaSeq 6000. TCRalpha and TCRbeta cDNA libraries were built by 5'RACE with constant-segment primers, adding sample barcodes and unique molecular identifiers. Trizol reagent was used to extract RNA from every sample. Library amplification was performed in two PCR steps, and a second sample barcode and Illumina TruSeq adapters were introduced in the second step. Sequencing of the libraries was done on an Illumina NovaSeq, producing 2 x 150 bp paired-end reads. From the authors' description of their analysis: With migec v1.2.7, reads were demultiplexed and then collapsed into UMI-guided consensus sequences. Using mixcr v2.1.11, the UMI consensuses were aligned to TRA and TRB V and J templates and assembled into clonotypes. Clonotypes were classified as expanded or contracted when called significant by both edgeR and NoisET, with noise models trained on biological replicates. For edgeR calls, the cutoffs were a false discovery rate-adjusted p below 0.01 and a log2 fold-change threshold of 1. PCA with hierarchical clustering of max-normalized trajectories of the 1000 most abundant clonotypes was used as exploratory dynamics analysis. Each responding clone was given a CD4 or CD8 phenotype based on the CD4+ and CD8+ repertoires, which had been sequenced separately. The public reads were reanalyzed by TCRdb: fastp trimming at Q25, MiXCR alignment, in-frame beta chains only. Each entry merges the rows of one CDR3 protein and shows their most common DNA and genes. TCRdb, not the authors, supplied the V and J calls. Here the sample has 250,000 to 300,000 distinct CDR3 sequences; 15% to 20% occur a single time. Of the sample, roughly a fifth falls within the top ten clones.

For this chain, trimming is 9 bases at the V end and 5 bases at the J end, and the number of junction bases without a gene match is 13. From the germline V gene, CDR1 is KGHDR and CDR2 is SFDVKD. From the cysteine up to the phenylalanine, the CDR3 has a length of 16 residues. Only the CDR3 part of the read is kept: 48 bases, read in frame from the first base. The receptor was isolated from a man younger than 35 who had mild COVID-19 (a few samples of this study predate the infection). The sample titles of this study are shuffled in the database, so cell type and time point are left out; the donor was told from shared clones. The sample was PBMCs or a T cell subset sorted from them (not recorded which). The chain is assembled from TRBV24-1 and TRBJ2-5, and TRBD1 matches 11 of the central bases. At the DNA level, the sequence is TGTGCCACCGCAAAAACCGGGACAGGGGGAATGGAGACCCAGTACTTC. Translation gives CATAKTGTGGMETQYF.